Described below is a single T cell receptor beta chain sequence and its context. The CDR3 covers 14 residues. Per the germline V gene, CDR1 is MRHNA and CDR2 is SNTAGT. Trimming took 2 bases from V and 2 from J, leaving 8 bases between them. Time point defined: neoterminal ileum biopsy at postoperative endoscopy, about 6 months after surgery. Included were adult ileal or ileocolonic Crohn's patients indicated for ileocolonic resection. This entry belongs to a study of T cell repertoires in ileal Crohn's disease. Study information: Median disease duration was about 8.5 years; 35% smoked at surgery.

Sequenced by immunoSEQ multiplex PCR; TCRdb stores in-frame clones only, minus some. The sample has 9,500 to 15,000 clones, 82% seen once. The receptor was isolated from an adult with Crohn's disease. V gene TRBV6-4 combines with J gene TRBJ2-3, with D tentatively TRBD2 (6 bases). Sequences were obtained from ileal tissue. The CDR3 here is CASSDGGATDTQYF. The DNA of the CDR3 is TGTGCCAGCAGTGACGGCGGGGCCACAGATACGCAGTATTTT.